The table lists the clone carrying this T cell receptor (beta chain) with a count of one. Its antigen is undetermined. Terminally differentiated effector memory CD45RA+ cells were left out of the naive CD8 fraction, which was CD45RO-negative and positively selected for CCR7. This sample was included in a study of shared clonotypes between healthy human individuals. Study summary: Participating donors consisted of two women and three men aged 18 to 49. Study-level points and caveats: Incompleteness in sorted-subset sequencing, despite large depth, was shown by rarefaction. Clonotypes shared by all four sorted-subset donors had higher generation probabilities than non-shared clonotypes. A handful of donors showed sharing of roughly 5% of naive CD4 clonotypes.

With 3 bases removed from V and 0 bases from J, the gap between germline ends came to 11 bases. The CDR3 has 16 residues. Germline-derived CDR1 and CDR2 are LGHNT and FRNRAP. The protocol was immunoSEQ multiplex PCR, while the TCRdb copy is restricted to in-frame clones and leaves out a portion. The data hold hundreds of thousands of clones, with 90% to 95% observed a single time. The sequence came from a woman aged 25-40 years in good health. The chain uses TRBV12-5 and TRBJ1-4; D is possibly TRBD1 (5 bases). The sample consisted of naive CD8+ T cells sorted from blood. The CDR3 is CASGLTRVPTNEKLFF. The CDR3 nucleotides read TGTGCTAGTGGTTTAACCAGGGTGCCAACTAATGAAAAACTGTTTTTT. Drawing the rest from reference TRBV12-5 and TRBJ1-4, the complete variable domain is DARVTQTPRHKVTEMGQEVTMRCQPILGHNTVFWYRQTMMQGLELLAYFRNRAPLDDSGMPKDRFSAEMPDATLATLKIQPSEPRDSAVYFCASGLTRVPTNEKLFFGSGTQLSVL.